This TCR beta chain came from a study of sequential checkpoint blockade in melanoma. Study information: Randomization was 1:1 between first-line nivolumab→ipilimumab and ipilimumab→nivolumab. Both treatment sequences were followed by maintenance nivolumab.

This clone was seen a handful of times. Specified treatment: randomized to nivolumab then ipilimumab (arm A) or the reverse (arm B). Patients had received no earlier DNA-damaging chemotherapy. Sorted cells were live CD3+CD8+, lacking CD19 and CD56, from PBMCs. From germline, CDR1 is MNHEY and CDR2 SMNVEV (reference sequence). V shed 6 bases and J shed 4 bases, with 12 bases lying between them. The CDR3 runs 13 residues. The protocol was immunoSEQ multiplex PCR, while the TCRdb copy is restricted to in-frame clones and leaves out a portion. The sample holds 15,000 to 20,000 clones, approximately 58% seen once.

This TCR derives from a human donor with melanoma. The chain recombines TRBV27 with TRBJ1-1; D not certain. Sequenced here: CD8+ T cells sorted from blood (inferred from file names), sampled from a patient given nivolumab and ipilimumab in sequence. CDR3 residues: CASSLRSGTEAFF. The DNA for the CDR3 is TGTGCCAGCAGCTTGAGATCCGGCACTGAAGCTTTCTTT.